Described below is a single T cell receptor beta chain sequence and its context. Its target is unknown. This entry comes from a study of blood T cells in healthy people across ages. Regarding the study as a whole: It was held that diversity estimates obtained from one million T cells represented underestimates.

Germline V CDR1 and CDR2: SQVTM, ANQGSEA. V lost 4 bases, J lost 0 bases, and 16 bases lay in between. There are 16 residues in the CDR3. A second PCR of roughly 7 to 11 cycles used a sample-barcoded 5' primer and a J-beta primer mix. Through a template-switch adaptor with 12 random nucleotides, each cDNA molecule received a tag. TCRdb analysed the 5' RACE reads with MiXCR anew, one entry per CDR3 protein. The table has roughly 500,000 distinct CDR3 sequences, less than 25% seen once; the top ten hold roughly 9%. Isolated per sample were at least 6 million PBMCs. The data also belong to a second study, concerning T cells of mothers and their children.

The chain combines TRBV29-1 with TRBJ2-4; maybe TRBD1 (5 bases). Sequencing was performed on blood. The TCR was taken from a boy between 10 and 17 years old in good health. CDR3 sequence: CSVGAQTVSAKNIQYF. Here the CDR3 DNA reads TGCAGCGTTGGCGCGCAGACAGTATCAGCCAAAAACATTCAGTACTTC.